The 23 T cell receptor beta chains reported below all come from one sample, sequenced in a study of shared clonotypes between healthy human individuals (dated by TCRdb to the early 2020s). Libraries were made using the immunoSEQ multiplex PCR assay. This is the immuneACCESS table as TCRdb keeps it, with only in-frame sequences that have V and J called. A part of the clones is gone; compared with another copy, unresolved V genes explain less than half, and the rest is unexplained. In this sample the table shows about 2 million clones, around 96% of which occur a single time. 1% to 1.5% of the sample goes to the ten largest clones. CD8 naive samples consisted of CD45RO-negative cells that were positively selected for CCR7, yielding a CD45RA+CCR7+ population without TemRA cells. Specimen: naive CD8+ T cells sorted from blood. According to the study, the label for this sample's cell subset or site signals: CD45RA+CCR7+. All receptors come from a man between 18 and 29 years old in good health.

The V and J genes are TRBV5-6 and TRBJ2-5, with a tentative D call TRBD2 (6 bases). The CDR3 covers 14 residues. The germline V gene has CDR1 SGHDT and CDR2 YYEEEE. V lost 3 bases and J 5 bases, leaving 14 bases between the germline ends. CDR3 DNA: TGTGCCAGCAGCTCGGGGGATCATACGGAGACCCAGTACTTC. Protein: CASSSGDHTETQYF.

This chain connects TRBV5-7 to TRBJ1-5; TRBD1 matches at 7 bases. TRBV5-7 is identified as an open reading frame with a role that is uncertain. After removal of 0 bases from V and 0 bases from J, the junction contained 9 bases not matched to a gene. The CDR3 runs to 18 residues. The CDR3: CASSLVGTEIHSNQPQHF. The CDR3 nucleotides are TGTGCCAGCAGCTTGGTAGGGACAGAGATACATAGCAATCAGCCCCAGCATTTT.

In DNA, the CDR3 is TGTGCCAGCAGTATAAAGGGGGCCTCCTACGAGCAGTACTTC. It is translated as CASSIKGASYEQYF. The V and J genes are TRBV27 and TRBJ2-7, with TRBD1 matching over 7 bases. The germline V gene has CDR1 MNHEY and CDR2 SMNVEV (reference sequence). CDR3 length: 14 amino acids. The trim removed 5 bases at V and 0 bases at J, leaving 4 bases unmatched.

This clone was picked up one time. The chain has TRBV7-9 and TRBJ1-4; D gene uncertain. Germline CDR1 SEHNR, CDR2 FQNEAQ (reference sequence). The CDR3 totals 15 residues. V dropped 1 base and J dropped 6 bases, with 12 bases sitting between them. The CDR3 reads CASSLVAVDHEKLFF. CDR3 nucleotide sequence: TGTGCCAGCAGCTTAGTTGCGGTCGATCATGAAAAACTGTTTTTT.

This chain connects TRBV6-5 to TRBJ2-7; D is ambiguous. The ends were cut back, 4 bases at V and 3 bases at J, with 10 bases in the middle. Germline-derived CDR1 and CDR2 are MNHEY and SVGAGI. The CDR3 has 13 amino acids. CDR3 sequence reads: CASSFRSGYEQYF. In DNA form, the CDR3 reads TGTGCCAGCAGTTTTAGGTCCGGCTACGAGCAGTACTTC.

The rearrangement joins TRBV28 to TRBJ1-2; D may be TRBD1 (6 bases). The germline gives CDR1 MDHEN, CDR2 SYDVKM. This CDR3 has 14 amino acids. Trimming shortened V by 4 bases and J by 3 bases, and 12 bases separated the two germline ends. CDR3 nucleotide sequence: TGTGCCAGCAGTTCAGACAGGTCTTACTATGGCTACACCTTC. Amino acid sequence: CASSSDRSYYGYTF.

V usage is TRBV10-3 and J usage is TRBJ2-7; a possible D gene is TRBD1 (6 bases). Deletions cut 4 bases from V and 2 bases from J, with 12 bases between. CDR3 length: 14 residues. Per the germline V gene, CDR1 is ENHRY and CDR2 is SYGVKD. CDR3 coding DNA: TGTGCCATCAGTGGCCCGGACAGCCCCTACGAGCAGTACTTC. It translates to CAISGPDSPYEQYF.

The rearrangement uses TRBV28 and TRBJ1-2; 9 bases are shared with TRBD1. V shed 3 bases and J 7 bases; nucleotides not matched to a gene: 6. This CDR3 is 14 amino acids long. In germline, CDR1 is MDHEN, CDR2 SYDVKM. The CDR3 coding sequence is TGTGCCAGCAGTTTCCTACAGGGGGCTGTTGGCTACACCTTC. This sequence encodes CASSFLQGAVGYTF.

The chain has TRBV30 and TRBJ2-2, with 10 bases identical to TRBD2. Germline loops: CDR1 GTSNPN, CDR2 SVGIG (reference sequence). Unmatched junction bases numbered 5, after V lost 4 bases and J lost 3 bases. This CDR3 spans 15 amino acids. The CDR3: CAWTISGGYTGELFF. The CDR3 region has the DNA TGTGCCTGGACTATTAGCGGGGGGTACACCGGGGAGCTGTTTTTT.

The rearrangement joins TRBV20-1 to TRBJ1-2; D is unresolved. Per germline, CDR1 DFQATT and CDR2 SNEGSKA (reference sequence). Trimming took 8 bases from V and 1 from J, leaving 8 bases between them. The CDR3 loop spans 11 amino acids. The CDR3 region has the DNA TGCAGTTCGGATAATAACTATGGCTACACCTTC. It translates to CSSDNNYGYTF.

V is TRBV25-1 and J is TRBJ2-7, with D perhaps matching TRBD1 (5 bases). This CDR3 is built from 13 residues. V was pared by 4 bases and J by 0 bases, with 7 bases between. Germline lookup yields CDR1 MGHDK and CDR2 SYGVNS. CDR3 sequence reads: CASSVGLSYEQYF. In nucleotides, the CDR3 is TGTGCCAGCAGTGTGGGGCTCTCCTACGAGCAGTACTTC.

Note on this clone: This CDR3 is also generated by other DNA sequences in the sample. The CDR3 nucleotides read TGTGCCAGCAGCTGGGGGAACACTGAAGCTTTCTTT. Translated, it gives CASSWGNTEAFF. The chain employs TRBV5-6 and TRBJ1-1; D ambiguous. Deletions cut 3 bases from V and 1 base from J, with 4 bases between. Looked up from germline, CDR1 is SGHDT and CDR2 is YYEEEE. The CDR3 loop spans 12 amino acids.

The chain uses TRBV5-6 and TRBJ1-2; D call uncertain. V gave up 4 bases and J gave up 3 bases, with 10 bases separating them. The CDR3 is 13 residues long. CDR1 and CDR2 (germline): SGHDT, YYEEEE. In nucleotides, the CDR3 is TGTGCCAGCAGCCTCCAGGTCGACTATGGCTACACCTTC. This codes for CASSLQVDYGYTF.

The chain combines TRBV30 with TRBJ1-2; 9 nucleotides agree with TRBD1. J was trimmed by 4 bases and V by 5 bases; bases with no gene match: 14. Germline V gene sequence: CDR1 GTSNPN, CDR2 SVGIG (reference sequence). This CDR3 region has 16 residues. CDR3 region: CAWGLRPGQGFYGYTF. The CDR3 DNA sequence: TGTGCCTGGGGACTCCGACCGGGACAGGGATTCTATGGCTACACCTTC.

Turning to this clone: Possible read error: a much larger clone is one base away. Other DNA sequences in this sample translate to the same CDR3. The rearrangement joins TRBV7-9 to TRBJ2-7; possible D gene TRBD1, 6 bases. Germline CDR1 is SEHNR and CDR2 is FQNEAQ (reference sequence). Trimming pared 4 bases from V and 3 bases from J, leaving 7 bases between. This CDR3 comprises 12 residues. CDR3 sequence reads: CASSSGVYEQYF. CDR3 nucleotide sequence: TGTGCCAGCAGCTCAGGGGTCTACGAGCAGTACTTC.

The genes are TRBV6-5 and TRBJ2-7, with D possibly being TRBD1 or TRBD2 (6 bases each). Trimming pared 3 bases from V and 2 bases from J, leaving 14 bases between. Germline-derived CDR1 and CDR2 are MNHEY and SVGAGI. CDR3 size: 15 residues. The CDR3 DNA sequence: TGTGCCAGCAGTTATGGTCAGGAGGGGGCCTACGAGCAGTACTTC. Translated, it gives CASSYGQEGAYEQYF.

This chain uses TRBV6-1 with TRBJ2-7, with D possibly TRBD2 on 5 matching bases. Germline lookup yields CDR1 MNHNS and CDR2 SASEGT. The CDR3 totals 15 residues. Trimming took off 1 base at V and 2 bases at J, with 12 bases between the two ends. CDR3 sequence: CASSEGVWRAYEQYF. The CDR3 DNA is TGTGCCAGCAGTGAAGGGGTGTGGCGGGCCTACGAGCAGTACTTC.

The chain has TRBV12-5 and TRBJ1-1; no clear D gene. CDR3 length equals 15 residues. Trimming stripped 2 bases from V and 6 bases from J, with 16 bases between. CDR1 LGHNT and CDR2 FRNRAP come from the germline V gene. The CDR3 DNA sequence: TGTGCTAGTGGTTTGTTCCCCCAGAGGAGCGCTGAAGCTTTCTTT. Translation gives CASGLFPQRSAEAFF.

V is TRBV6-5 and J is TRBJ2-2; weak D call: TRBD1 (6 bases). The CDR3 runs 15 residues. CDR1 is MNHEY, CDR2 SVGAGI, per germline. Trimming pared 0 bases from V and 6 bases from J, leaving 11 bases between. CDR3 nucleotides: TGTGCCAGCAGTTACTCGGCAGGGGTCCCCGGGGAGCTGTTTTTT. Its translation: CASSYSAGVPGELFF.

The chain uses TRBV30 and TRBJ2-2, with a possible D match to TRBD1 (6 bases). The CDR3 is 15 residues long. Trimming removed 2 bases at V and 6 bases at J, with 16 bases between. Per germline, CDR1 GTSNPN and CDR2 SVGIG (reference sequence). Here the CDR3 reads CAWSTSDSFPGELFF. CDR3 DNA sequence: TGTGCCTGGAGTACGTCGGACAGTTTCCCCGGGGAGCTGTTTTTT.

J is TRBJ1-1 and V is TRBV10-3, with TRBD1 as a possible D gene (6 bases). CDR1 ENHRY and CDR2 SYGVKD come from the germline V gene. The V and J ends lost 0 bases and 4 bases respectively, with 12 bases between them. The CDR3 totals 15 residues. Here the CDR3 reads CAISESAGVVTEAFF. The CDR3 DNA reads TGTGCCATCAGTGAGTCGGCAGGGGTGGTCACTGAAGCTTTCTTT.

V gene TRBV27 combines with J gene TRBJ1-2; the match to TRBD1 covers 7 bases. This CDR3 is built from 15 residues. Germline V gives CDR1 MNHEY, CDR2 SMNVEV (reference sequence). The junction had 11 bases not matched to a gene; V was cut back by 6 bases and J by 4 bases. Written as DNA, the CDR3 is TGTGCCAGCAGCTCAACAGGGGACCCTAGCTATGGCTACACCTTC. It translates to CASSSTGDPSYGYTF.

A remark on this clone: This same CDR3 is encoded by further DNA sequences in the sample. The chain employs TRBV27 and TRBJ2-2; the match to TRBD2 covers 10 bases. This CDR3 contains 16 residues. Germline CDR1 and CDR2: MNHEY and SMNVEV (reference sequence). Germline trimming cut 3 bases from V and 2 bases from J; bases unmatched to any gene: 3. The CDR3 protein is CASSFIAGGNTGELFF. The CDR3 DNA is TGTGCCAGCAGTTTCATAGCGGGGGGTAACACCGGGGAGCTGTTTTTT.